These 5 T cell receptor beta chains originate from one sample sequenced in a study of T-cell memory formation after mild COVID-19. TCRdb recomputed calls from the 5' RACE reads with MiXCR, one row per CDR3 protein. This table holds 300,000 to 350,000 distinct CDR3 sequences, roughly an eighth found once. Input material: PBMCs or a T cell subset sorted from them (not recorded which). Every receptor here comes from a man between 18 and 29 years old who had mild COVID-19 (a few samples of this study predate the infection). Cell type and time point are not known.

The sample holds a few counts of this clonotype. The chain is built from TRBV6-6 and TRBJ2-7, with 9 bases that match TRBD1. The CDR3 consists of 13 residues. Trimming took 4 bases from V and 4 from J; bases not matched to a gene: 2. The germline gives CDR1 MNHNY, CDR2 SVGAGI (reference sequence). This CDR3 reads CASSWTGVYEQYF. The CDR3 DNA sequence: TGTGCCAGCAGTTGGACAGGGGTGTACGAGCAGTACTTC.

The V and J genes are TRBV6-1 and TRBJ1-6, with D possibly matching TRBD1 (6 bases). The ends were cut back, 8 bases at V and 7 bases at J, with 15 bases in the middle. Per germline, CDR1 MNHNS and CDR2 SASEGT. This CDR3 region has 14 residues. In DNA, the CDR3 is TGTGCCAGCGAAGGGGGGCAGGAGAATTCACCCCTCCACTTT. It encodes CASEGGQENSPLHF.

This clonotype was recorded a few times. J is TRBJ2-6 and V is TRBV6-6, with D uncertain. In germline, CDR1 is MNHNY, CDR2 SVGAGI (reference sequence). This CDR3 is built from 13 residues. Trimming took 8 bases from V and 4 from J, leaving 9 bases between them. This CDR3 reads CASGPRGANVLTF. The CDR3 DNA reads TGTGCCAGCGGCCCCCGAGGGGCCAACGTCCTGACTTTC.

CDR3 amino acids: CASSYRLDSPLHF. The CDR3 nucleotides are TGTGCCAGCAGCTACCGGTTGGATTCACCCCTCCACTTT. J is TRBJ1-6 and V is TRBV12-3 or TRBV12-4; unclear D gene. V was clipped by 6 bases and J by 8 bases, with 11 bases between them. The CDR3 sequence is 13 residues long.

The rearrangement uses TRBV12-3 or TRBV12-4 and TRBJ1-2; a possible D gene is TRBD1 (6 bases). Trimming pared 2 bases from V and 0 bases from J, leaving 13 bases between. The CDR3 totals 16 residues. The CDR3 spells CASSLSPTGTNYGYTF. In DNA form, the CDR3 reads TGTGCCAGCAGTTTAAGCCCCACAGGGACTAACTATGGCTACACCTTC.